This TCR beta chain emerged from a study of T cell changes during pregnancy in multiple sclerosis. Data came from immunoSEQ multiplex PCR; TCRdb stores just in-frame clones and leaves some out. The sample comprises tens of thousands of clones, around 90% of which are singletons, and more than 1.4% rests with the top ten. The CDR3 sequence is 15 residues long. Germline V CDR1 and CDR2: MNHNS, SASEGT. The V end lost 0 bases, the J end lost 8 bases, and 13 bases lay between the germline ends. The specimen comprised peripheral blood, sampled after pregnancy. The TCR comes from a female donor with multiple sclerosis, enrolled in a pregnancy study. The chain combines TRBV6-1 with TRBJ1-4, with D possibly TRBD1 on 6 matching bases. For the CDR3, the DNA is TGTGCCAGCAGTGAAGCGGCGGGGGGCAGCGAAAAACTGTTTTTT. Translation gives CASSEAAGGSEKLFF.